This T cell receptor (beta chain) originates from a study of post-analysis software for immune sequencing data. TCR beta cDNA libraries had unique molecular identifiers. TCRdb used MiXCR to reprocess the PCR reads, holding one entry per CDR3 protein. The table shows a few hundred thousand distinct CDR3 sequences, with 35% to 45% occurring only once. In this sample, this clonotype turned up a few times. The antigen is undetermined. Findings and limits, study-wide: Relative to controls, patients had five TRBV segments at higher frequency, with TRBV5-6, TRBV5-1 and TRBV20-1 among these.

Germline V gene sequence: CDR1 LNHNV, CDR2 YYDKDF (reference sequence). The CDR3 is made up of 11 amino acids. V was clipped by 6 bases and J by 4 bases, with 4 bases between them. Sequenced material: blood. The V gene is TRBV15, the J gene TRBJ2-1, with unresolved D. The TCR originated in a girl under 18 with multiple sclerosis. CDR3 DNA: TGTGCCACCAGTATATACAATGAGCAGTTCTTC. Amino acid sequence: CATSIYNEQFF.